These 7 T cell receptor beta chains came from one sample sequenced in a study of radiation and T cells in renal cell carcinoma. The sample's treatment: treatment-naive control, cytoreductive nephrectomy. Assay used: immunoSEQ multiplex PCR; TCRdb lists only in-frame clones, some missing. The table includes more than 15,000 clones, around three fifths detected once. The sample consisted of tumor tissue, taken from a patient whose treatment was nephrectomy without radiotherapy. The receptors here all came from a man aged 45 to 65 with renal cell carcinoma.

This chain joins TRBV5-1 and TRBJ2-5; TRBD1 is a possible D gene (6 bases). This CDR3 comprises 16 residues. Germline CDR1 reads SGHRS; CDR2 reads YFSETQ. The V end was cut by 0 bases, the J end by 2 bases, with 14 bases between. This CDR3 reads CASSLGISGEQETQYF. CDR3 DNA: TGCGCCAGCAGCTTGGGGATATCAGGGGAACAAGAGACCCAGTACTTC.

The CDR3 reads CASSIWGGRGQPQHF. The CDR3 DNA reads TGTGCCAGTAGTATATGGGGGGGGCGCGGCCAGCCCCAGCATTTT. The V and J genes are TRBV19 and TRBJ1-5; D might be TRBD1 (6 bases). The CDR3 has 15 amino acids. The V end lost 2 bases, the J end lost 7 bases, and 15 bases lay between the germline ends. The V gene's germline CDR1 is LNHDA and CDR2 SQIVND (reference sequence).

The chain uses TRBV9 and TRBJ2-7; 8 nucleotides agree with TRBD1. Per the germline V gene, CDR1 is SGDLS and CDR2 is YYNGEE. J lost 3 bases, V lost 3 bases, and 5 bases had no gene match. The CDR3 runs 14 residues. The CDR3 protein is CASSAGGSRYEQYF. DNA of the CDR3: TGTGCCAGCAGCGCAGGGGGCTCACGCTACGAGCAGTACTTC.

In this sample, this clone turned up a few times. The V gene is TRBV7-2, the J gene TRBJ1-1; D uncertain. The V end was cut by 8 bases, the J end by 4 bases, with 17 bases between. Germline values: CDR1 SGHTA, CDR2 FQGNSA. The CDR3 contains 14 residues. The CDR3 loop reads CASCRSSVSTEAFF. The CDR3 DNA follows: TGTGCCAGCTGCCGTAGCAGCGTAAGCACTGAAGCTTTCTTT.

V usage is TRBV7-9 and J usage is TRBJ2-5; 7 nucleotides align to TRBD1. V gave up 2 bases and J gave up 4 bases; unmatched junction bases: 13. CDR1 is SEHNR, CDR2 FQNEAQ, per germline (reference sequence). This CDR3 region has 17 residues. CDR3 protein: CASSLRPRQGWLETQYF. As DNA, the CDR3 is TGTGCCAGCAGCTTAAGGCCCCGACAGGGTTGGTTAGAGACCCAGTACTTC.

The chain links TRBV7-1 to TRBJ1-5; the D is unclear. TRBV7-1 is an open reading frame whose function is uncertain. The CDR3 is made up of 14 amino acids. With 4 bases removed from V and 0 bases from J, the gap between germline ends came to 7 bases. CDR3 residues: CASSLGDSNQPQHF. CDR3 DNA: TGTGCCAGCAGCTTAGGAGATAGCAATCAGCCCCAGCATTTT.

There are many counts of this clone. J is TRBJ2-1 and V is TRBV19; 9 positions agree with TRBD2. J was trimmed by 4 bases and V by 2 bases; bases with no gene match: 6. This CDR3 is 16 amino acids long. CDR1 is LNHDA and CDR2 is SQIVND in the germline V gene (reference sequence). This CDR3 reads CASSISSSGVYNEQFF. The CDR3 nucleotides are TGTGCCAGTAGTATAAGTTCTAGCGGGGTATACAATGAGCAGTTCTTC.